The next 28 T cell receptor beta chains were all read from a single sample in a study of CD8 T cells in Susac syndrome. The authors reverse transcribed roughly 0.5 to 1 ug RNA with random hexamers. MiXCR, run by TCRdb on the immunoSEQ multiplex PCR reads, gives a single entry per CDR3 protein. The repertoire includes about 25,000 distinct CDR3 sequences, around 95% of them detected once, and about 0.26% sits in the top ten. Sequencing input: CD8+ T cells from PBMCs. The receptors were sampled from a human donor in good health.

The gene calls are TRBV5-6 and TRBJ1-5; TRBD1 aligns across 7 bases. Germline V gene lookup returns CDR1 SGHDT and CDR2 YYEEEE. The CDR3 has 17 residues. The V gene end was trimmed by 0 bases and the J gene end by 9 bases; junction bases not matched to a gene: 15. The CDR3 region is CASSLGAEVRGRLPQHF. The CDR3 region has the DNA TGTGCCAGCAGCTTGGGAGCAGAAGTAAGGGGGCGACTGCCCCAGCATTTT.

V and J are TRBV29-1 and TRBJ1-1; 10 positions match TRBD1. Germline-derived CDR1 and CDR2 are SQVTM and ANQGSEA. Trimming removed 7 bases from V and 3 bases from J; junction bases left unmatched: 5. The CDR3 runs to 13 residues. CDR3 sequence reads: CSARQGADTEAFF. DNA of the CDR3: TGCAGCGCCCGACAGGGGGCGGACACTGAAGCTTTCTTT.

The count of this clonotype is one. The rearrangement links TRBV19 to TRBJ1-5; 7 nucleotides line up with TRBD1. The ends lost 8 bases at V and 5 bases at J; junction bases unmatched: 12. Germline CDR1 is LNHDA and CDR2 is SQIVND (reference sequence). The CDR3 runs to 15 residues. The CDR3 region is CASGRRGQLDQPQHF. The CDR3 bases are TGTGCCAGTGGAAGAAGGGGGCAACTGGATCAGCCCCAGCATTTT.

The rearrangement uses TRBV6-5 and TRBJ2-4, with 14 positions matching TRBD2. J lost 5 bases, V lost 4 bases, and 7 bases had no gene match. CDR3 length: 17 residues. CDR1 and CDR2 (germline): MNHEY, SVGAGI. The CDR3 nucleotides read TGTGCCAGCAGTTCCTTGACTAGCGGGGGGGCCCAAAACATTCAGTACTTC. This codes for CASSSLTSGGAQNIQYF.

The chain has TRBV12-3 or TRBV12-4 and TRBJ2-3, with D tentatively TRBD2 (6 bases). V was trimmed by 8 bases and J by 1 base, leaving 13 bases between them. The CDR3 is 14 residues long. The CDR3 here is CASALWGGTDTQYF. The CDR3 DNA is TGTGCCAGCGCATTGTGGGGGGGCACAGATACGCAGTATTTT.

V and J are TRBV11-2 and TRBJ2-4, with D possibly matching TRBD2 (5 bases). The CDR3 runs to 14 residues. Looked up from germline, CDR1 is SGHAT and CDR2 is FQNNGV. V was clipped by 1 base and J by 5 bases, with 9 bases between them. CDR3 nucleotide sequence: TGTGCCAGCAGCTTAGTCAGAGGGCAAAACATTCAGTACTTC. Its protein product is CASSLVRGQNIQYF.

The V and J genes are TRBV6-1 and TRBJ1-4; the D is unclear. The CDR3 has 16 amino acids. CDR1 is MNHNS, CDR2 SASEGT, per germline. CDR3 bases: TGTGCAGTCTTAAAACAGTACAACCCCTCTAATGAAAAACTGTTTTTT. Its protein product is CAVLKQYNPSNEKLFF.

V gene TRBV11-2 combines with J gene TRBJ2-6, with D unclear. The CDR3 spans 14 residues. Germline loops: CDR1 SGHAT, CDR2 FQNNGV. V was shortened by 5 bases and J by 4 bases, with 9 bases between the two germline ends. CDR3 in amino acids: CASSLWGGANVLTF. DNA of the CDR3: TGTGCCAGCAGCCTGTGGGGAGGGGCCAACGTCCTGACTTTC.

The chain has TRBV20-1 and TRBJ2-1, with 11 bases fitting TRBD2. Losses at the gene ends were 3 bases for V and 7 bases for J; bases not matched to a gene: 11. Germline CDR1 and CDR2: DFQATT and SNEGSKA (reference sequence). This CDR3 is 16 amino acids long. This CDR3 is CSASWTSGRTGNEQFF. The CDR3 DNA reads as TGCAGTGCTAGTTGGACTAGCGGGCGCACAGGAAATGAGCAGTTCTTC.

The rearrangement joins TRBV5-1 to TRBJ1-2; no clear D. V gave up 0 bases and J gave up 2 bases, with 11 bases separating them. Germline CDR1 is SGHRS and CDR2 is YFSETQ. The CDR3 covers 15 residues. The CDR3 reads CASSLDRGQNYGYTF. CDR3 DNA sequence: TGCGCCAGCAGCTTGGACCGAGGGCAGAACTATGGCTACACCTTC.

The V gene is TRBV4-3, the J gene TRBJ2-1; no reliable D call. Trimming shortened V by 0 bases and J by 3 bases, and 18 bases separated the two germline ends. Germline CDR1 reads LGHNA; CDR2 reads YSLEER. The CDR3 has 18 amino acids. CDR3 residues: CASSQEFDGFGDYNEQFF. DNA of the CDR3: TGCGCCAGCAGCCAAGAATTCGATGGCTTTGGGGACTACAATGAGCAGTTCTTC.

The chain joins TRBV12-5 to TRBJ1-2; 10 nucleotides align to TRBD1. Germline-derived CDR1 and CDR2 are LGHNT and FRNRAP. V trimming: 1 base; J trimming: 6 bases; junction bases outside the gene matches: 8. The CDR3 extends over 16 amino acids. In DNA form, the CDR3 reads TGTGCTAGTGGTTTGGCCCCCGGGACAGGGGATGATGGCTACACCTTC. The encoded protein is CASGLAPGTGDDGYTF. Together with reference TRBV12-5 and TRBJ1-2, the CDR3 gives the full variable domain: DARVTQTPRHKVTEMGQEVTMRCQPILGHNTVFWYRQTMMQGLELLAYFRNRAPLDDSGMPKDRFSAEMPDATLATLKIQPSEPRDSAVYFCASGLAPGTGDDGYTFGSGTRLTVV.

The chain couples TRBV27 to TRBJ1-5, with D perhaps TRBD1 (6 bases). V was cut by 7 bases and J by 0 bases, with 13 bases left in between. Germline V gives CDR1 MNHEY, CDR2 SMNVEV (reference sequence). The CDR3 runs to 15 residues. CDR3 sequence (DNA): TGTGCCAGCAAGAGGAGGGGGAATAGCAATCAGCCCCAGCATTTT. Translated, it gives CASKRRGNSNQPQHF.

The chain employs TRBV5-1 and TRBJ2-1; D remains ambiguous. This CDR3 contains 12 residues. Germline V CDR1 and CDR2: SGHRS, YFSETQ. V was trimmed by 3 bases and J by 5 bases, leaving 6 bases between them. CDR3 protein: CASSSNNNEQFF. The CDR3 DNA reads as TGCGCCAGCAGCTCGAACAACAATGAGCAGTTCTTC. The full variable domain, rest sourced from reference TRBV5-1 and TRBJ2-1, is KAGVTQTPRYLIKTRGQQVTLSCSPISGHRSVSWYQQTPGQGLQFLFEYFSETQRNKGNFPGRFSGRQFSNSRSEMNVSTLELGDSALYLCASSSNNNEQFFGPGTRLTVL.

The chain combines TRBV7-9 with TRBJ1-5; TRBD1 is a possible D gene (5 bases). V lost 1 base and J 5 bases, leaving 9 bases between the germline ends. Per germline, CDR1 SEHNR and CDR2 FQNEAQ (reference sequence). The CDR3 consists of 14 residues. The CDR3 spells CASSLGGSHQPQHF. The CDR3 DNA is TGTGCCAGCAGCTTAGGGGGCTCCCATCAGCCCCAGCATTTT. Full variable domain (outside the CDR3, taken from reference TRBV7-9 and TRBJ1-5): DTGVSQNPRHKITKRGQNVTFRCDPISEHNRLYWYRQTLGQGPEFLTYFQNEAQLEKSRLLSDRFSAERPKGSFSTLEIQRTEQGDSAMYLCASSLGGSHQPQHFGDGTRLSIL.

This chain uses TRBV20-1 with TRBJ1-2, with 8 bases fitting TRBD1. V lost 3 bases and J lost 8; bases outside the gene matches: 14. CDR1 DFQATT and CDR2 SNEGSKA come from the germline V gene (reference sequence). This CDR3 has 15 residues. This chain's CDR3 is CSARVPGGLTLGYTF. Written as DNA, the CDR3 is TGCAGTGCTAGGGTCCCAGGGGGCTTGACCCTAGGCTACACCTTC.

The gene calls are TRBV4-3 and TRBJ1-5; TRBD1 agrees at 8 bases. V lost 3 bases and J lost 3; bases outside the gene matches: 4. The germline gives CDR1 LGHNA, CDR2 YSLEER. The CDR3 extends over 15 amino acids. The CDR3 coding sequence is TGCGCCAGCAGCCAGGGGACAGGAGTCAATCAGCCCCAGCATTTT. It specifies CASSQGTGVNQPQHF.

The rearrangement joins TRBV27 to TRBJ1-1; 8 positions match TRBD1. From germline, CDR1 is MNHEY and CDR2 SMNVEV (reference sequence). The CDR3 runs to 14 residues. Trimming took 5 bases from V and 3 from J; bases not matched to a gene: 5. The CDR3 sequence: CASSTGGRYTEAFF. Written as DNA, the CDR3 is TGTGCCAGCAGTACAGGGGGTCGGTACACTGAAGCTTTCTTT.

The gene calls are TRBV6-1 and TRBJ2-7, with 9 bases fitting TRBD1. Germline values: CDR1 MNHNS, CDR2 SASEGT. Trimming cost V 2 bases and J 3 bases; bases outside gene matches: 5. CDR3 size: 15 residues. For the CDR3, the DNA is TGTGCCAGCAGTGAATCGGAGACAGGGGGCTACGAGCAGTACTTC. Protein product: CASSESETGGYEQYF.

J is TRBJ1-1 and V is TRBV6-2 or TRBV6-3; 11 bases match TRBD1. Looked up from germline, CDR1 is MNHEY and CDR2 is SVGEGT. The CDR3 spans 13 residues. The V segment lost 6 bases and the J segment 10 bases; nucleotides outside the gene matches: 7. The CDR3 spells CASSGQGAGGAFF. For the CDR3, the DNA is TGTGCCAGCAGCGGACAGGGGGCCGGCGGAGCTTTCTTT.

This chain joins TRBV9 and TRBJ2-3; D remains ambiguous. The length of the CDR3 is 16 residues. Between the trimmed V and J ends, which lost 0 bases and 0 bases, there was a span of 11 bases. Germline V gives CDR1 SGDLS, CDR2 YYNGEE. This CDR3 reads CASSVGAVVSTDTQYF. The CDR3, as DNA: TGTGCCAGCAGCGTAGGGGCCGTGGTCAGCACAGATACGCAGTATTTT.

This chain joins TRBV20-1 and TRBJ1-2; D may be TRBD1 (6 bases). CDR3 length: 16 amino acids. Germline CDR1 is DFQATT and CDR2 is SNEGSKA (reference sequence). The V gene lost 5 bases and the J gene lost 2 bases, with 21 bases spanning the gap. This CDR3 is CSAVGGQRTLNYGYTF. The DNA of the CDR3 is TGCAGTGCTGTCGGAGGACAGCGTACCTTAAACTATGGCTACACCTTC.

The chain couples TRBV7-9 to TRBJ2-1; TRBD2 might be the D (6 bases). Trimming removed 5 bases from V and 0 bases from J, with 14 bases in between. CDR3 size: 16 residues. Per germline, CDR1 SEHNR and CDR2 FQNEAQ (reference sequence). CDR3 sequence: CASSPRGRSSYNEQFF. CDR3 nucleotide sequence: TGTGCCAGCAGCCCGCGGGGCCGTAGCTCCTACAATGAGCAGTTCTTC.

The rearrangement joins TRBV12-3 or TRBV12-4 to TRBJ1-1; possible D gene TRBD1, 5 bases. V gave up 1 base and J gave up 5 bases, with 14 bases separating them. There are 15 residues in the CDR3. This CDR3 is CASSLDRGRGTEAFF. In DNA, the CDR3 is TGTGCCAGCAGTTTAGATCGGGGCCGGGGAACTGAAGCTTTCTTT.

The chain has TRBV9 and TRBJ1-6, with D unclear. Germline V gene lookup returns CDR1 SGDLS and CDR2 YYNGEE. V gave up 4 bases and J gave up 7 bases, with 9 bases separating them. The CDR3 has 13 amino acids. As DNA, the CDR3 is TGTGCCAGCAGCCGGGGAGTCAATTCACCCCTCCACTTT. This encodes CASSRGVNSPLHF.

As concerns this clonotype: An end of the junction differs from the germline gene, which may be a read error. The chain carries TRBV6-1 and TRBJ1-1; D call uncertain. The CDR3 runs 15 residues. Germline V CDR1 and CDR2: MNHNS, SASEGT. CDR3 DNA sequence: TGTGCCGGCAGTGAATACCCCCGGAAGAACACTGAAGCTTTCTTT. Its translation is CAGSEYPRKNTEAFF.

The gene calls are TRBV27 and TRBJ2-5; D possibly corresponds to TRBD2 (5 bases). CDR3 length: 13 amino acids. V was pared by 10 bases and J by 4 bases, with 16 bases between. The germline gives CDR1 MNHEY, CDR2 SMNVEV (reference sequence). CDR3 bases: TGTGCCACCGGTGGGCAGCGGCGAGAGACCCAGTACTTC. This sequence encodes CATGGQRRETQYF.

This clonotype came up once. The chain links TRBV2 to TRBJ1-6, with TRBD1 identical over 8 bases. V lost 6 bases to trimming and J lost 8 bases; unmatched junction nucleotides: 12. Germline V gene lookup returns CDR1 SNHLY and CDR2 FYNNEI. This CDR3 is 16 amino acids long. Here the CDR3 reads CASRRPTGGTDSPLHF. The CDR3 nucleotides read TGTGCCAGCAGACGACCTACAGGGGGGACTGATTCACCCCTCCACTTT.